What follows describes a single T cell receptor (beta chain). What it recognizes is unknown. Sequencing was performed with immunoSEQ multiplex PCR; in TCRdb, only in-frame clones are kept and a portion is missing. Among roughly 400,000 clones listed, about 96% were seen once. This entry is derived from a study of shared clonotypes between healthy human individuals. For the study at large: Contributing individuals were two females and three males aged 18 to 49. Study conclusions and caveats: Around 5.3% of naive CD4 clonotypes were shared across a few donors.

Among the donors, all were Caucasian adults who lived in Nashville, Tennessee. This CDR3 region has 16 residues. V lost 0 bases to trimming and J lost 2 bases, with 11 bases between them. CDR1 and CDR2 from the germline V gene are MGHRA and YSYEKL. This TCR derives from a young man in good health. J is TRBJ1-5 and V is TRBV4-1; D remains ambiguous. Sequenced: memory CD8+ T cells sorted from blood. Specified subset: CD45RO+ cells pooled with CCR7-negative TemRA cells. CDR3 nucleotides: TGCGCCAGCAGCCAAGAGTGGCCGGGTGGCAATCAGCCCCAGCATTTT. This codes for CASSQEWPGGNQPQHF.